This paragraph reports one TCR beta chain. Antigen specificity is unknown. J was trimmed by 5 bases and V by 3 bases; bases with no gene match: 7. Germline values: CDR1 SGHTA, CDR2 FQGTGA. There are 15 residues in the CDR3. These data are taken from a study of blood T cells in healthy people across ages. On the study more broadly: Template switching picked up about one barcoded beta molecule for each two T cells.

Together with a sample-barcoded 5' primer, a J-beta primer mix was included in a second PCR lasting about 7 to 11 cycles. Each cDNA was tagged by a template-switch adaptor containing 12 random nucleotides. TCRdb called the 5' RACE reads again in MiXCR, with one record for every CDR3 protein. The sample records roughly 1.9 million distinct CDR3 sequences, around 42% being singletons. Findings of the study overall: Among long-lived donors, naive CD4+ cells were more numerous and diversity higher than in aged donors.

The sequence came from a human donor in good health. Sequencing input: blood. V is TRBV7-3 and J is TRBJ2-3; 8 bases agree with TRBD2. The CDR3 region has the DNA TGTGCCAGCAGCTTTACGTCTCTAGCGGGAGATACGCAGTATTTT. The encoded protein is CASSFTSLAGDTQYF. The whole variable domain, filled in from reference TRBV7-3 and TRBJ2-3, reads GAGVSQTPSNKVTEKGKYVELRCDPISGHTALYWYRQSLGQGPEFLIYFQGTGAADDSGLPNDRFFAVRPEGSVSTLKIQRTERGDSAVYLCASSFTSLAGDTQYFGPGTRLTVL.